This TCR beta chain came from a study of T cells expressing NK-cell markers. Reprocessing the 5' RACE reads, TCRdb reports a single entry for every CDR3 protein and omits DNA. This table holds some 460,000 distinct CDR3 sequences. Germline values: CDR1 GTSNPN, CDR2 SVGIG (reference sequence). The CDR3 length is 15 residues. Input material: blood T cells: a sorted CD56 or NKG2C T cell subset, CD4+ or CD8+ T cells, or bulk PBMC T cells (not recorded which). The chain combines TRBV30 with TRBJ2-1; there is no DNA to check the TCRdb D call of TRBD1. The clonotype was recovered from a woman aged 50 to 65 in good health. The CDR3 is CAWSVLVGIRNEQFF.